This entry features one T cell receptor beta chain sequence. The sample is drawn from a study of blood T cell repertoires in COVID-19. Overall study: Spain, Italy and the United States supplied samples that represented acute and convalescent COVID-19.

The participants were between about 18 and 90 years old and came from 24 US areas. Grouping used clinical history reported by participants in a survey and questionnaire. The germline gives CDR1 MNHEY, CDR2 SMNVEV (reference sequence). V was clipped by 3 bases and J by 1 base, with 9 bases between them. The CDR3 is made up of 14 amino acids. Profiled with immunoSEQ multiplex PCR; TCRdb holds only in-frame clones, not every one. The data show about 150,000 clones, with around 87% seen just once and 0.95% to 1.5% held by the top ten. This sequence originates from a woman aged 25 to 39 with acute COVID-19. The V and J genes are TRBV27 and TRBJ1-1; TRBD1 might be the D (5 bases). Sequenced: PBMCs or T cells enriched from blood (not recorded which). The CDR3 DNA reads as TGTGCCAGCAGTTTGACAGTCAGGAACACTGAAGCTTTCTTT. Translated: CASSLTVRNTEAFF.